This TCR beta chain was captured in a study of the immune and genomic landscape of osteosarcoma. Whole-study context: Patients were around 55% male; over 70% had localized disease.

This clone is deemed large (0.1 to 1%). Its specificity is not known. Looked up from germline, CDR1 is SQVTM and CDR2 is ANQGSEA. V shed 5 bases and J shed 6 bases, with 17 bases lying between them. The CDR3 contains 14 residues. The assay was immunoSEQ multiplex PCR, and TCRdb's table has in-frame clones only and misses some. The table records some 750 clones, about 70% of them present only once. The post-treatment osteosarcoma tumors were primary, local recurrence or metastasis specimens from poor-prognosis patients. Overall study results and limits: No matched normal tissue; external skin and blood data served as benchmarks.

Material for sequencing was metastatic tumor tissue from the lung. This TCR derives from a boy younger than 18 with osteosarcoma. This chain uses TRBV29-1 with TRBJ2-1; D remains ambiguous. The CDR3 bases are TGCAGCGTTTGCCCCGTGAGTCCGAGCAATGAGCAGTTCTTC. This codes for CSVCPVSPSNEQFF.